Sequencing of this T cell receptor beta chain was carried out in a study of monozygotic twins with inflammatory bowel disease (dated by TCRdb to between 2019 and 2020). About the full investigation: The full study comprised 28 monozygotic twin pairs: nine German pairs (four IBD-concordant, five IBD-discordant) and 19 IBD-discordant Danish pairs. The search for disease-associated traits relied mainly on comparing, within discordant pairs, IBD patients with their genetically identical healthy co-twins. Each individual had, on average, about 151 000 unique TCRalpha sequences and 181 000 unique TCRbeta sequences available for analysis.

Libraries were built with 5' RACE. The input for every TCR library was around 3,800 ng of total RNA. For each sample, cDNA synthesis was carried out in eight separate reactions using SMARTScribe reverse transcriptase. During cDNA synthesis, template switching introduced unique molecular identifiers that contained a 6-nucleotide sample barcode. TCRalpha and TCRbeta cDNA was amplified in two nested PCRs of around 15 and 10 cycles, and bead purification was carried out after each PCR. Before amplification, the cDNA was both treated with uracil DNA-glycosylase and purified with the QIAquick PCR purification kit. The second PCR added Illumina TruSeq-compatible adapters along with sample-specific barcodes. TapeStation and Qubit were used to check library quality and concentration, and around 4.7 ng of each library was pooled. Pooled libraries were sequenced on an Illumina HiSeq2500 single-index Rapid Run with 2 x 100 bp reads and custom sequencing primers. The paper's data handling went like this. MiGEC version 1.2.6 was used for UMI-based consensus assembly to correct PCR and sequencing errors. MiXCR version 2.1.1 handled V(D)J alignment, clonotype assembly and CDR3 extraction. Gene usage, clonotype sharing and MAIT/NKT TCR abundance were normalised by analysing the top 1000, 10 000 and 20 000 clonotypes per sample. After downsampling to 27 000 UMIs, diversity was calculated as the inverse Simpson index using the vegan R package. Paired Mann-Whitney U tests were applied to discordant twin pairs, and Benjamini-Hochberg correction was used for multiple testing. TCRdb reprocessed the reads and lists each CDR3 protein sequence as a single entry, with no DNA. For this entry, the V and J calls and clone size follow TCRdb and not the study's own pipeline. The table kept for this sample lists approximately 400,000 distinct CDR3 sequences. 2.4% of the sample is taken by the ten largest.

Broader findings and caveats from the paper: Measured by the inverse Simpson index, TCRbeta repertoire diversity was lower in IBD patients than in their healthy co-twins. Repertoire similarity did not differ between concordant and discordant twins, possibly due to limited statistical power. The results gave no support for a single strong signal or clonotype linked to IBD. Different T cell subtypes could not be distinguished in the analysis. Differing immunosuppressive treatments among patients may have added background noise and inter-individual variability to the repertoires. Compared with healthy twins, IBD patients shared fewer clonotypes with other individuals, and the difference was most pronounced in patients with signs of disease activity.

Worth noting for this clonotype: Its antigen is currently not known.

CDR1 is given as SGDLS and CDR2 as YYNGEE, both from the germline V gene. The CDR3 contains 15 residues, cysteine and phenylalanine counted. The coding DNA is unavailable. From each donor, a roughly 2.7 ml peripheral blood sample was collected into PAXgene tubes and stored at -80 degrees C. Total RNA was isolated from whole blood with the PAXgene blood miRNA kit on an automated QIAcube, without T cell sorting. Peripheral blood from monozygotic twin pairs concordant or discordant for inflammatory bowel disease was subjected to deep TCRalpha and TCRbeta repertoire profiling with unique molecular barcoding. Smoking habits were recorded for all twin pairs, and each individual was classified as a current, former or never smoker.

Sequencing was done on a sample of blood. The source of this sequence is a human donor with ulcerative colitis or Crohn's disease, or a healthy co-twin of an affected twin (not recorded which). The sequence joins TRBV9 to TRBJ1-6; TCRdb picks TRBD1, but there is no DNA to check that call. The CDR3 has the sequence CASRAPGTGDSPLHF.